Presented here are 10 T cell receptor beta chains from one specimen sequenced in a study of T-cell reconstitution after alpha-beta-depleted transplantation in children. Researchers prepared the TCRbeta library using unique molecular identifiers, the study reports. Via MiXCR, TCRdb re-called the PCR reads, giving one row per CDR3 protein. The sample shows over 200,000 distinct CDR3 sequences, roughly 11% of them seen only once. The specimen was PBMCs, collected before TCRalphabeta/CD19-depleted stem cell transplant. The source is a child less than two years old with acute myeloid leukemia, due to receive a stem cell transplant.

The table lists this clonotype with many counts. CDR3 bases: TGCAGTGCTCCAAGGACAGGGGGCTACGAGCAGTACTTC. Amino acids: CSAPRTGGYEQYF. The gene calls are TRBV20-1 and TRBJ2-7, with 10 bases that match TRBD1. Germline V CDR1 and CDR2: DFQATT, SNEGSKA (reference sequence). The J segment lost 3 bases and the V segment lost 5 bases, leaving 4 bases of the junction unmatched. This CDR3 is built from 13 residues.

The sample holds many counts of this clonotype. The chain recombines TRBV7-9 with TRBJ2-1; no firm D call. V lost 5 bases, J lost 5 bases, and 7 bases lay in between. This CDR3 is 12 amino acids long. The V gene's germline CDR1 is SEHNR and CDR2 FQNEAQ (reference sequence). This CDR3 is CASSRRDNEQFF. The CDR3 region has the DNA TGTGCCAGCAGCAGAAGGGACAATGAGCAGTTCTTC.

The rearrangement links TRBV12-3 or TRBV12-4 to TRBJ2-2; D perhaps matches TRBD2 (6 bases). The V end lost 6 bases, the J end lost 4 bases, and 15 bases lay between the germline ends. The CDR3 covers 15 residues. The CDR3 is CASSLHGGSTGELFF. For the CDR3, the DNA is TGTGCCAGCAGCCTTCACGGGGGTAGCACCGGGGAGCTGTTTTTT.

This clonotype was detected many times. The rearrangement links TRBV7-9 to TRBJ2-2; D is perhaps TRBD1 (5 bases). Trimming removed 1 base from V and 0 bases from J, with 9 bases in between. Per the germline V gene, CDR1 is SEHNR and CDR2 is FQNEAQ (reference sequence). The CDR3 is made up of 16 amino acids. The CDR3 here is CASSLGQIANTGELFF. Written as DNA, the CDR3 is TGTGCCAGCAGCTTAGGACAGATCGCGAACACCGGGGAGCTGTTTTTT.

This clonotype was observed at least ten times. The chain joins TRBV28 to TRBJ2-6; D unresolved. Germline CDR1 is MDHEN and CDR2 is SYDVKM. V was clipped by 5 bases and J by 2 bases, with 7 bases between them. This CDR3 region has 14 residues. The CDR3 spells CASSNQPGANVLTF. The CDR3 DNA reads TGTGCCAGCAGTAACCAGCCTGGGGCCAACGTCCTGACTTTC.

This clonotype showed up many times. The genes are TRBV5-1 and TRBJ2-3, with D perhaps matching TRBD2 (5 bases). The CDR3 has 20 residues. V was clipped by 1 base and J by 1 base, with 25 bases between them. CDR1 is SGHRS and CDR2 is YFSETQ in the germline V gene. Here the CDR3 reads CASSLRDGDIATKGTDTQYF. DNA of the CDR3: TGCGCCAGCAGCTTGAGGGATGGGGATATAGCGACCAAGGGCACAGATACGCAGTATTTT.

This clonotype was picked up many times. The chain couples TRBV5-1 to TRBJ2-5; D ambiguous. Trimming pared 3 bases from V and 6 bases from J, leaving 18 bases between. CDR1 and CDR2 from the germline V gene are SGHRS and YFSETQ. The CDR3 totals 15 residues. The CDR3 coding sequence is TGCGCCAGCAGCTCAATCAACAGAGCAGTAAAGACCCAGTACTTC. Protein sequence: CASSSINRAVKTQYF.

This clonotype showed up just once. Since a much larger clone is just one base distant, this may be a read error. This chain joins TRBV6-1 and TRBJ1-5; D gene ambiguous. Germline lookup yields CDR1 MNHNS and CDR2 SASEGT. The CDR3 extends over 11 amino acids. The CDR3 reads CTSSEARPQHF. CDR3 sequence (DNA): TGTACCAGCAGTGAAGCGAGGCCCCAGCATTTT.

Many counts were recorded for this clonotype. The V gene is TRBV7-9, the J gene TRBJ2-7; 8 bases are shared with TRBD1. Trimming took 8 bases from V and 4 from J; bases not matched to a gene: 13. Germline V lookup: CDR1 SEHNR, CDR2 FQNEAQ (reference sequence). This CDR3 spans 15 amino acids. CDR3 loop: CASVSQGAIRYEQYF. In DNA, the CDR3 is TGTGCCAGCGTATCTCAGGGGGCTATACGGTACGAGCAGTACTTC.

In this sample, this clonotype turned up many times. The CDR3 reads CASTLAGGPGEQYF. As DNA, the CDR3 is TGCGCCAGCACCCTAGCGGGAGGGCCTGGAGAGCAGTACTTC. The rearrangement joins TRBV5-1 to TRBJ2-7, with 12 bases aligning to TRBD2. Trimming took 6 bases from V and 7 from J; bases not matched to a gene: 8. Germline V gives CDR1 SGHRS, CDR2 YFSETQ. The CDR3 has 14 residues.